The clone carrying this T cell receptor beta chain appeared once. Its antigen remains unidentified. Germline V gives CDR1 SGHDT, CDR2 YYEEEE. The length of the CDR3 is 16 residues. V gave up 0 bases and J gave up 5 bases; unmatched junction bases: 6. Sequencing of DNA taken from cultured CD4+ T cells relied on the Oncomine TCR Beta short-read assay. TCRdb called the PCR reads again in MiXCR, with one record for every CDR3 protein. The sample yields roughly 5,000 distinct CDR3 sequences, around 30% seen once. This sample was included in a study of vaccination and CD4 T cells after COVID-19. Study overall: Six males and four females, two of them Hispanic, were enrolled as convalescents. Each post-COVID sample was drawn after diagnosis, and the median interval was approximately 100 days (range 35 to 161). Every participant was given two doses of BNT162b2 or mRNA-1273 vaccine.

The treatment was: approximately nine-day PBMC culture with coronavirus spike peptide pools or control peptides (ViraFEST assay). Following a culture period (more than 9 days), negative selection was used to isolate CD4+ T cells. The rearrangement uses TRBV5-6 and TRBJ2-1; 9 bases line up with TRBD1. The sample comprised CD4+ T cells from blood, cultured in vitro. The receptor was derived from a human donor who had recovered from COVID-19. The CDR3 protein is CASSLDGTGLDNEQFF. CDR3 in DNA: TGTGCCAGCAGCTTGGACGGGACAGGGCTGGACAATGAGCAGTTCTTC.